These T cell receptor beta chains were read from a single sample in a study of shared clonotypes between healthy human individuals. Measured with immunoSEQ multiplex PCR; TCRdb has only the in-frame clones, and not every one. The sample has roughly 2 million clones, under 97% seen once. The sample was naive CD4+ T cells sorted from blood. The receptors derive from a man younger than 35 in good health. The conserved cysteine and the conserved F or W are not part of the CDR3 here. A clone size is listed for some rows: how often the clone was seen (once, few, many), or a class if it is expanded.

>-|TRBV28
ASSLVSLAKNIQY
>-|TRBV7-2
ASSLGDGYDLQY
>-|TRBV11-3
ASSLEGLAGPNTGELF
>-|TRBV7-2
ASSLANQPQH
>-|TRBV18
ASSLDRVNNQPQH
>-|TRBV7-8
ASSLSLSLLAGAETQY
>-|TRBV4-1
ASRARGSYNEQF
>-|TRBV27
ASSLGQGQETQY
>once|TRBV5-6
ASSLGGGADTQY
>-|TRBV10-1
ASSEMPSYEQY
>-|TRBV5-1
ASSLQGAPMFTDTQY
>-|TRBV18
ASSPRDIPTYEQY
>-|TRBV29-1
SVRANTGELF
>-|TRBV12-5
ASGLAGYNEQF
>-|TRBV15
ATSRGTTGYT
>-|TRBV21-1
ASSPWAGSGDTQY
>-|TRBV28
ASSLKADLHYGYT
>-|TRBV5-1
ASSLGPQGDYEQY
>-|TRBV5-1
ASSLGASRGATDTQY
>-|TRBV30
AWSASGLPGQELF
>-|TRBV30
AWSISVGINIQY
>-|TRBV2
ASSEALGAGGHTGELF
>-|TRBV7-2
ASSLGADRYSSGANVLT
>-|TRBV5-1
ASSGDAAGQTQY
>-|TRBV7-9
ASSRWGGSDYGYT
>-|TRBV30
ALRAYSLSYEQY
>-|TRBV10-3
AIRRYSGGPSYEQY
>-|TRBV5-4
ASTPRAGEGVGQF
>-|TRBV9
ASSVGRLLTGGYT
>-|TRBV10-3
ATAGAYEQY
>-|TRBV5-4
ASSRTRTGESPLH
>-|TRBV2
ASSEEGYGYT
>-|TRBV5-8
ASSQGQASNQPQH
>-|TRBV2
ASSEPWVVAGAKETQY
>-|TRBV6-5
ASSPPLSAEQF
>-|TRBV7-9
ASSPREALTYEQY
>-|TRBV7-8
ASSTWDFYEQY
>-|TRBV7-9
ASSLRGKGTETGELF